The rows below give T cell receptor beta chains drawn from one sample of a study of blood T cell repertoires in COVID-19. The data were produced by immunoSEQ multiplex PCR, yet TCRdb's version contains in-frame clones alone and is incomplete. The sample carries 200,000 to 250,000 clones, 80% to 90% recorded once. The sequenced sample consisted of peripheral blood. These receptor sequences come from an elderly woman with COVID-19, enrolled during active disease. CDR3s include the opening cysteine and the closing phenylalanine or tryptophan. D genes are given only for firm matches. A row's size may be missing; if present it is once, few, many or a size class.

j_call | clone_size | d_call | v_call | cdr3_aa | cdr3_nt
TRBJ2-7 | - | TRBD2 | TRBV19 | CASNLAGGPRHEQYF | TGTGCCAGTAACCTAGCGGGAGGGCCAAGGCACGAGCAGTACTTC
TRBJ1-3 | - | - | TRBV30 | CAWLQGSGNTIYF | TGTGCCTGGCTACAGGGCTCTGGAAACACCATATATTTT
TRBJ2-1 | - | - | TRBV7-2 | CASSSSAGTYNEQFF | TGTGCCAGCAGCTCGTCGGCGGGAACTTACAATGAGCAGTTCTTC
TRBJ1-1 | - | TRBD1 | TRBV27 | CASRTGGRYTEAFF | TGTGCCAGCAGGACAGGGGGTAGGTACACTGAAGCTTTCTTT
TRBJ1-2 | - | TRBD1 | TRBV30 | CAWSSRGQGKGGYTF | TGTGCCTGGAGTTCCCGGGGACAGGGTAAGGGAGGCTACACCTTC
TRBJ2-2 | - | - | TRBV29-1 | CSALQGQNANTGELFF | TGCAGCGCCCTCCAGGGACAAAACGCGAACACCGGGGAGCTGTTTTTT
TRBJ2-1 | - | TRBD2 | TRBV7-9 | CASSRTGLAGTPSYNEQFF | TGTGCCAGCAGCAGAACGGGACTAGCGGGAACCCCGTCCTACAATGAGCAGTTCTTC
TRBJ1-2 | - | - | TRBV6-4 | CASSDGLTYTF | TGTGCCAGCAGTGACGGCCTTACCTACACCTTC
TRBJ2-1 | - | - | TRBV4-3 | CASSQEASNYNEQFF | TGCGCCAGCAGCCAAGAGGCCTCAAATTACAATGAGCAGTTCTTC
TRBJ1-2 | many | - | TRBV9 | CASSVEVTANYGYTF | TGTGCCAGCAGCGTAGAAGTGACAGCTAACTATGGCTACACCTTC
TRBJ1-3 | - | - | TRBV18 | CASSPGGLGNTIYF | TGTGCCAGCTCACCCGGGGGGCTGGGAAACACCATATATTTT
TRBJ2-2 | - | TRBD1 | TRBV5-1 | CASSLGDRESGELFF | TGCGCCAGCAGCTTGGGAGACAGGGAGTCCGGGGAGCTGTTTTTT
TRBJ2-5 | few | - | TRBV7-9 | CASSSPQGPETQYF | TGTGCCAGCTCGTCCCCACAGGGCCCAGAGACCCAGTACTTC
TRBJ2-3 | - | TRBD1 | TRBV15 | CATSRGGTGVDTQYF | TGTGCCACCAGCAGAGGGGGGACAGGGGTAGATACGCAGTATTTT
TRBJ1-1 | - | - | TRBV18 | CASSPPKGLTEAFF | TGTGCCAGCTCACCACCGAAGGGGCTCACTGAAGCTTTCTTT
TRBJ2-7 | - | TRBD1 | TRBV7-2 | CASSLRTGGLSGEQYF | TGTGCCAGCAGCTTACGGACAGGGGGGCTTAGCGGGGAGCAGTACTTC
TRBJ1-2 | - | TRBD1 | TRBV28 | CASSSPGQPKLGYGYTF | TGTGCCAGCAGTTCCCCGGGACAGCCGAAACTCGGCTATGGCTACACCTTC
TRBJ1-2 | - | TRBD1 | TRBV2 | CASSENRGVYGYTF | TGTGCCAGCAGTGAAAACAGGGGCGTCTATGGCTACACCTTC
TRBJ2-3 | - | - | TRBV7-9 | CASSYIWTESTDTQYF | TGTGCCAGCAGCTACATCTGGACAGAGAGCACAGATACGCAGTATTTT
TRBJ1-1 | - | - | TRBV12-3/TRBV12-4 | CASSLRGNTEAFF | TGTGCCAGCAGTTTGCGGGGGAACACTGAAGCTTTCTTT
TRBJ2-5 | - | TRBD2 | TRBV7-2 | CASSLAIAGLAETQETQYF | TGTGCCAGCAGCTTAGCGATAGCAGGACTAGCGGAAACCCAAGAGACCCAGTACTTC
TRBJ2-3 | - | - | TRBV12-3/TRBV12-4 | CASGASSTDTQYF | TGTGCCAGCGGGGCGAGCAGCACAGATACGCAGTATTTT
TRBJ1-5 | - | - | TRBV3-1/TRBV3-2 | CASSQDHKNQPQHF | TGTGCCAGCAGCCAAGATCACAAAAATCAGCCCCAGCATTTT
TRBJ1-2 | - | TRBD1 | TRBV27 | CATYTGGIRGVGGYTF | TGTGCCACCTACACAGGGGGAATCCGGGGAGTGGGTGGCTACACCTTC
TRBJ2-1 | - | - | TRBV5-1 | CASSWDSNSYNEQFF | TGCGCCAGCAGCTGGGACTCTAACTCCTACAATGAGCAGTTCTTC
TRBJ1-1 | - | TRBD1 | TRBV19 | CASGTGLNTEAFF | TGTGCCAGTGGGACAGGCCTAAACACTGAAGCTTTCTTT
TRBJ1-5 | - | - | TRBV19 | CASNLGLGNQPQHF | TGTGCCAGTAATTTGGGACTTGGCAATCAGCCCCAGCATTTT
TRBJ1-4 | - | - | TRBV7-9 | CASSKGSSPNEKLFF | TGTGCCAGCAGCAAGGGGTCATCCCCTAATGAAAAACTGTTTTTT
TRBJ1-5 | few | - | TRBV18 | CASSPSRDYNQPQHF | TGTGCCAGCTCACCATCCCGGGATTACAATCAGCCCCAGCATTTT
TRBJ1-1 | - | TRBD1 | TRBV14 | CASSPQQGHTEAFF | TGTGCCAGCAGCCCACAACAGGGGCACACTGAAGCTTTCTTT
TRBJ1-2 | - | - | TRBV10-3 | CAITGDPNYGYTF | TGTGCCATCACCGGGGATCCCAACTATGGCTACACCTTC
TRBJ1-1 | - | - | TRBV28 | CASSSKRGAFF | TGTGCCAGCAGTTCAAAAAGGGGAGCTTTCTTT
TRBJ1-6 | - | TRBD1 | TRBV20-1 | CSASGDRDNSPLHF | TGCAGTGCTAGTGGAGACAGGGACAATTCACCCCTCCACTTT
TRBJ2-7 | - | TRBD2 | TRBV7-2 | CASSSAGTSVYEQYF | TGTGCCAGCAGCTCAGCCGGGACTAGCGTCTACGAGCAGTACTTC
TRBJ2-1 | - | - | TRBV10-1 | CASSESTSYNEQFF | TGCGCCAGCAGTGAGTCTACCAGTTACAATGAGCAGTTCTTC
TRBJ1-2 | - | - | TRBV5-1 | CASSLEGRAGYGYTF | TGCGCCAGCAGCTTGGAGGGCAGGGCAGGATATGGCTACACCTTC
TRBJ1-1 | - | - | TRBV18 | CASSPFQENTEAFF | TGTGCCAGCTCACCATTCCAGGAGAACACTGAAGCTTTCTTT
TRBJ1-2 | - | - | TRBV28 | CASSFSGYGYTF | TGTGCCAGCAGCTTCTCGGGGTATGGCTACACCTTC
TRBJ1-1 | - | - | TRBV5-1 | CASSAGLQNTEAFF | TGCGCCAGCAGCGCGGGACTGCAGAACACTGAAGCTTTCTTT
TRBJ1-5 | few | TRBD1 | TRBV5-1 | CASSLGDRSQNQPQHF | TGCGCCAGCAGCTTAGGGGACAGGAGCCAGAATCAGCCCCAGCATTTT
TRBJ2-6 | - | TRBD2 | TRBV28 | CASSSGTVGANVLTF | TGTGCCAGCAGTAGCGGGACGGTTGGGGCCAACGTCCTGACTTTC
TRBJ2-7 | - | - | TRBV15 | CATARTSSSYEQYF | TGTGCCACCGCTAGGACTTCTAGCTCCTACGAGCAGTACTTC
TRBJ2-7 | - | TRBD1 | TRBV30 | CAWIVGTGGYEQYF | TGTGCCTGGATCGTCGGCACAGGGGGCTACGAGCAGTACTTC
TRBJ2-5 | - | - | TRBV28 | CASSFETRQETQYF | TGTGCCAGCAGTTTCGAAACACGCCAAGAGACCCAGTACTTC
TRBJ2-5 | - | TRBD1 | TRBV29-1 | CSAQDRKETQYF | TGCAGCGCCCAGGACAGGAAAGAGACCCAGTACTTC
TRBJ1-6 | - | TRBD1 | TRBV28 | CASSLFRTGGYNSPLHF | TGTGCCAGCAGTTTATTCCGGACAGGGGGGTACAATTCACCCCTCCACTTT
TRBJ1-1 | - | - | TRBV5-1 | CASTKIGSREAFF | TGCGCCAGCACTAAAATCGGGTCTCGGGAAGCTTTCTTT
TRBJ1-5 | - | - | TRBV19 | CASSFGSGLIQPQHF | TGTGCCAGTAGTTTTGGCTCCGGGTTGATTCAGCCCCAGCATTTT
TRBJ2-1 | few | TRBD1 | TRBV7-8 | CASSLFLGTGKENEQFF | TGTGCCAGCAGCCTCTTCCTCGGGACAGGGAAGGAGAATGAGCAGTTCTTC
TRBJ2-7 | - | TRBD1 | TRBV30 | CAWRAQGATYEQYF | TGTGCCTGGAGGGCACAGGGGGCGACCTACGAGCAGTACTTC
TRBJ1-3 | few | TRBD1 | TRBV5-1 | CASSASGGSGNTIYF | TGCGCCAGCAGCGCGTCAGGGGGCTCTGGAAACACCATATATTTT
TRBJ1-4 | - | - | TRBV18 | CASSPRGPPEKLFF | TGTGCCAGCTCACCCAGGGGTCCTCCTGAAAAACTGTTTTTT
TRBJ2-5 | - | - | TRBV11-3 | CASSPQGGETQYF | TGTGCCAGCAGCCCCCAAGGCGGGGAGACCCAGTACTTC
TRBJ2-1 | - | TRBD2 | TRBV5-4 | CASRGGTSGISYNEQFF | TGTGCCAGCAGAGGGGGGACTAGCGGGATCTCCTACAATGAGCAGTTCTTC
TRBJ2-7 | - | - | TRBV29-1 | CSVLEGRAGNEQYF | TGCAGCGTCCTTGAAGGCAGGGCTGGGAACGAGCAGTACTTC
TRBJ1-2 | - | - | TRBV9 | CASSVRGQGGYGYTF | TGTGCCAGCAGCGTACGAGGCCAGGGTGGCTATGGCTACACCTTC
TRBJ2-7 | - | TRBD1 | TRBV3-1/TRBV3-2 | CASSKPGQEIYEQYF | TGTGCCAGCAGCAAACCGGGACAGGAGATCTACGAGCAGTACTTC
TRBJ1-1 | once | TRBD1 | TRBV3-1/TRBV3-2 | CASSQGTGNTEAFF | TGTGCCAGCAGCCAAGGGACAGGGAACACTGAAGCTTTCTTT